This T cell receptor beta chain appears in the sequencing data of a study of T-cell reconstitution after alpha-beta-depleted transplantation in children. The authors prepared the TCRbeta library with unique molecular identifiers. TCRdb called the PCR reads again in MiXCR, with one record for every CDR3 protein. The data show over 400,000 distinct CDR3 sequences, 43% seen once. V lost 7 bases and J 7 bases, leaving 8 bases between the germline ends. This CDR3 comprises 11 residues. The V gene's germline CDR1 is SGHAT and CDR2 FQDESV (reference sequence). The rearrangement links TRBV11-1 to TRBJ2-1; D gene uncertain. The sequenced sample was PBMCs, obtained before TCRalphabeta/CD19-depleted stem cell transplant. The clonotype originates from a girl aged 2 to 10 with aplastic anemia, due to receive a stem cell transplant. CDR3 in DNA: TGTGCCAGCACCCAGCTGAATGAGCAGTTCTTC. This gives the protein CASTQLNEQFF.